The source of this T cell receptor beta chain is a study of cytomegalovirus exposure and HLA in healthy donors. PCR primers comprised 60 Vbeta and 13 Jbeta primers. The protocol was immunoSEQ multiplex PCR, while the TCRdb copy is restricted to in-frame clones and leaves out a portion. The sample carries 130,000 or so clones, around 8.5% recorded once. This clone was found a few times. What it binds is unknown. The CDR3 runs to 16 residues. The V gene end was trimmed by 3 bases and the J gene end by 7 bases; junction bases not matched to a gene: 4. Looked up from germline, CDR1 is SGHTA and CDR2 is FQGNSA. Regarding the study as a whole: The study put under 200 TCR beta chains on its list as cytomegalovirus-associated. Accurate predictions that matched the HLA-A and HLA-B alleles of most subjects were reportedly made from TCR beta sequences. Likely technical artifact: a cluster of highly shared sequence variants. Despite most TCR sequences being rare, some public TCRs occurred in many donors.

The receptor was isolated from a middle-aged man in good health and CMV-seronegative. The sample consisted of PBMCs. V gene TRBV7-2 combines with J gene TRBJ2-3, with 16 bases aligning to TRBD2. CDR3 sequence: CASSLGLAGGPYTQYF. The CDR3 nucleotides read TGTGCCAGCAGCTTGGGACTAGCGGGGGGGCCCTATACGCAGTATTTT.